Sequencing of this T cell receptor (beta chain) was carried out in a study of cytomegalovirus exposure and HLA in healthy donors (dated by TCRdb to about 2017). Notes on the research overall: According to an earlier analysis of a few hundred of the donors, about 179 million T cells yielded some 120 million unique TCR beta sequences and approximately 300 Gb of sequence data. An early release that covered fewer than 750 HLA-typed donors contained approximately 300 gigabases of sequencing data and 70 million to 100 million unique TCR sequences. The genetic ancestry cluster associated with self-reported Caucasian donors included 70% to 85% of the roughly 390 genotyped donors. The study aimed to test whether cataloging public T cell receptors could reveal signatures of past pathogen exposure. The study profiled the T cell repertoires of 500 to 800 subjects by immunosequencing and related them to cytomegalovirus serostatus. Besides the first cohort of approximately 670 subjects, a separate validation cohort made up of roughly 120 different subjects was used. The study combined high-throughput TCR immunosequencing, statistical association of individual TCRs with disease status, and machine learning to predict cytomegalovirus infection status. A later analysis re-analyzed previously published TCR beta repertoires from roughly 600 donors and added high-resolution HLA genotyping to study TCR occurrence patterns. The later analysis used no new phenotypic data to find candidate immune exposures, relying instead on TCR beta sequences and their occurrence across donors. In an earlier analysis of a few hundred of the donors, high-throughput TCR beta sequencing was used to judge whether each TCR beta V gene segment behaved as functional or pseudogenic. Donor age, sex, ethnicity and CMV serostatus were compiled together with the repertoire data. Genome-wide SNP genotypes for about 65% of the roughly 670 donors were used in a later genetic analysis, which treated that subset as a discovery cohort. All discovery cohort repertoires had been generated on a single sequencing platform. Class I and class II HLA loci were covered by the typing at four-digit resolution. The number of typed donors differed by locus: 629-630 for A, B, C, DRB1 and DQB1; approximately 530 for DQA1; 606 for DPA1; and around 470 for DPB1. Several DR-DQ haplotypes were handled as single units for association and clustering because linkage in the cohort was strong. Among a few hundred genotyped donors of the cohort, an average of about 240,000 unique TCR beta nucleotide sequences were sequenced per donor, roughly 20% of them non-productive. Summary of the overall study and its limitations: The classifier was reported to diagnose cytomegalovirus status with high specificity and sensitivity in both the original and validation cohorts. The only immune exposure information available for the cohort was CMV serostatus. A further reported finding was that TCR beta sequences accurately predicted the HLA-A and HLA-B alleles for most subjects in the first cohort. In an earlier analysis of roughly 500 of the donors, most TCR beta V segments appeared in productive rearrangements about 87% or about 30% of the time, broadly matching IMGT annotations. It was suggested by the authors that the approach could potentially be generalized to other disease states and immunological phenotypes. A total of 150 to 200 TCR beta chains were listed by the study as associated with cytomegalovirus. This cohort had only TCR beta chains sequenced, and the lack of alpha or paired-chain data limited which features could be detected. A few of the identified cytomegalovirus-associated TCR beta chains were confirmed in vitro to be specific for cytomegalovirus antigens. Some IMGT-functional V segments, including TRBV6-2 and TRBV6-3, could not be told apart with the 87-base-pair reads, so those segments were excluded. A later genetic analysis associated a missense DCLRE1C variant with V-gene and J-gene trimming of TCR beta chains, and an independent cohort replicated the association. Fewer than 20 rarely observed V segments, including chromosome 9 orphons, were excluded from the earlier analysis of several hundred of the donors because counts were too low. When HLA alleles, especially DR and DQ, strongly co-occurred, TCR associations were difficult to assign to individual alleles. Presence/absence analyses assumed roughly uniform sequencing depth across donors, an assumption that may not hold. According to a later genetic analysis, donors in an Asian-associated ancestry cluster had fewer N-insertions in productive TCRs than the approximately 700-donor mean. Compared with equally common non-associated chains, HLA-associated TCR beta chains in a later analysis were more clonally expanded and had lower generation probabilities. In a later analysis, several top co-occurrence clusters were reported to appear linked to parvovirus B19, influenza, CMV and Epstein-Barr virus. In a later analysis, TCR association rates were found to vary across HLA loci, with the most associated TCRs seen for DRB1 alleles and the fewest for HLA-C alleles. In a later analysis, most CMV-associated TCR beta chains were found to appear HLA-restricted, with HLA associations seemingly driven largely by CMV exposure. Because HLA typing was unavailable for some donors at each locus, only the typed subset was used in association tests. A cluster of highly shared sequence variants was judged likely to be a technical artifact of the sequencing pipeline. Linkage disequilibrium might explain the correlated functional status among segregating V segments, but an unknown experimental factor could not be excluded. Most TCR sequences were observed very rarely across donors, whereas some public TCRs were present in many individuals. Specific HLA alleles were associated with roughly 16,000 TCR beta sequences at a false discovery rate of 0.05 in a later analysis.

A note on this clone: Its antigen has not been determined. One base away there is no much larger clone; base qualities are not given.

CDR1 and CDR2 are drawn from the germline V gene: SQVTM, ANQGSEA. The CDR3, from cysteine to phenylalanine, totals 16 residues. The sequence is cut down to CDR3 DNA, 48 bases in frame from base 1. After removal of 4 bases from V and 1 base from J, the junction retains 10 bases not matched to a gene. The cohort comprised approximately 700 healthy bone marrow donors. All cohort members were sampled while nominally healthy, although unrecorded immune exposures were likely present. The donor tested CMV seronegative and was one of the 352 seronegative cohort members. Each donor provided a peripheral blood sample, and peripheral blood mononuclear cells were used for TCR beta sequencing. Genomic DNA was extracted from the blood cell samples with the Qiagen DNeasy Blood Extraction Kit. The library was produced with the immunoSEQ multiplex PCR assay. The multiplex PCR relied on a mix of 60 forward primers for TCR Vbeta segments and 13 reverse primers for TCR Jbeta segments. A multiplex PCR assay on genomic DNA amplified the CDR3 region of rearranged TCR beta genes. On the Illumina HiSeq System, the amplified TCR beta libraries were sequenced as 87-base-pair reads. Turning to the authors' computational methods: A later analysis tallied around 87 million unique TCR beta chains across the 600 to 700 repertoires, and around 12 million of those chains were shared by two or more donors. Raw reads were error-corrected and collapsed into unique sequences by a nearest-neighbor algorithm in which closely related sequences were merged to remove PCR and sequencing errors. CDR3 sequences were aligned to IMGT reference sequences to assign V, D and J gene segments. For a sequence to be retained, at least a six-nucleotide match to both a V gene segment and a J gene segment was required. Rearrangements were called productive when the CDR3 lacked stop codons and stayed in frame with V and J; all others were non-productive. CDR3 was defined by IMGT convention, running from the second conserved V-encoded cysteine to the conserved J-encoded phenylalanine. The earlier analysis of about 620 of the donors excluded sequences that lacked an unambiguous match to a single V gene segment. In an earlier analysis of approximately 590 of the donors, a V segment was called functional when productive rearrangements were above 56.7%, and segregating when the standard deviation between donors exceeded 5%. To diagnose cytomegalovirus status from the catalog of TCR beta chain sequences, a statistical classification framework was built. V and J gene assignment, in a later analysis, came from comparing TCR nucleotide sequences with IMGT/GENE-DB human TR gene sequences. In a later analysis, CDR3 sequences and most-parsimonious VDJ recombination scenarios were assigned using the TCRdist pipeline. In a later analysis, each TCR beta chain was defined by its CDR3 amino acid sequence together with its V-gene family, and reads without a unique V-gene family were excluded. A later analysis removed 600 or so highly shared, low-generation-probability nucleotide sequences to deal with suspected cross-contamination and a sequencing artifact. In a later analysis, a clonal expansion index was calculated for each public chain from normalized within-repertoire ranks of inferred template counts. A later analysis computed generation probabilities with a VDJ recombination model fitted to out-of-frame rearrangements, and checked the results against IGoR. In a later analysis, TCR-TCR, TCR-HLA and TCR-CMV co-occurrence was scored with hypergeometric tests, and a repertoire-size bias correction was applied to TCR pairs. A later analysis estimated false discovery rates by permuting HLA or CMV assignments 20 times. In a later analysis, co-occurring TCRs were grouped using DBSCAN, and TCRdist sequence similarity was added for clustering within HLA-allele-positive subsets. Repertoires with fewer than 30,000 or more than 120,000 public chains, plus five repertoires with anomalous nucleotide sharing, were excluded from co-occurrence clustering. The clones in this table, taken by TCRdb from immuneACCESS, are in-frame only. Not every clone is retained; where verified, under half of the shortfall comes from an unresolved V gene, and the cause of the rest is unknown. V and J calls and clone size are those listed in that table; D and trimming were worked out from the DNA. The sample table records some 180,000 clones; roughly 87% of these occur just once. Clones ranked in the top ten supply about 0.23% of the sample.

The sequence came from a girl younger than two in good health and CMV-seronegative. The sample consisted of PBMCs. The sequence links TRBV29-1 to TRBJ2-3, and 8 bases in between align with TRBD2. The nucleotide sequence reads as follows: TGCAGCGTTGCGGAGGGGCGGGGGGCCGGCACAGATACGCAGTATTTT. Its translation reads: CSVAEGRGAGTDTQYF.